What follows describes a single T cell receptor (beta chain). Its matching antigen is unknown. The junction departs from germline at one end; a sequencing error may be responsible. This CDR3 contains 13 residues. Germline V lookup: CDR1 LNHNV, CDR2 YYDKDF (reference sequence). The entry originates in a study of OX40 agonist ivuxolimab in advanced cancers. Findings of the study overall: CD4+ and CD8+ blood T cells expanded clonally by week 6 at 0.1 to 3.0 mg/kg.

Data came from immunoSEQ multiplex PCR; TCRdb stores just in-frame clones and leaves some out. The repertoire has 100,000 to 150,000 clones, 85% to 95% of them found once; the top ten carry 0.7% to 0.9%. Sampling times: baseline, cycle 4 day 1, cycle 7 day 1. The material sequenced was CD4+ or CD8+ T cells sorted from blood, taken in a trial of the OX40 agonist ivuxolimab. J is TRBJ1-2 and V is TRBV15; D is ambiguous. The receptor was derived from an adult with an advanced solid tumor such as melanoma, head and neck, liver or kidney cancer. The CDR3 coding sequence is TGTGCCACCAGCAGCGACTGGATAGCCCCTACTTCCTTC. As protein: CATSSDWIAPTSF.